This T cell receptor beta chain derives from a study of shared clonotypes between healthy human individuals. Study findings and constraints: The study sampled only blood, and tissue repertoires likely differ.

Concerning this clone itself: The antigen is undetermined.

The germline CDR1 and CDR2 sequences are SGHRS and YFSETQ. The CDR3 length is 15 residues. V dropped 4 bases and J dropped 5; count of bases not matched to a gene: 6. Measured with immunoSEQ multiplex PCR; TCRdb has only the in-frame clones, and not every one. The sample contains some 500,000 clones, 90% to 97% of which appear only once. The sample comprised naive CD4+ T cells sorted from blood. Documented subset: CD45RA+ positively selected. The source is a woman in her 30s in good health. The chain employs TRBV5-1 and TRBJ2-5; TRBD2 aligns across 12 bases. CDR3: CASSALAGGSETQYF. CDR3 DNA sequence: TGCGCCAGCAGCGCACTAGCGGGAGGCTCTGAGACCCAGTACTTC. The full variable domain, in which reference TRBV5-1 and TRBJ2-5 provide the parts outside the CDR3, is KAGVTQTPRYLIKTRGQQVTLSCSPISGHRSVSWYQQTPGQGLQFLFEYFSETQRNKGNFPGRFSGRQFSNSRSEMNVSTLELGDSALYLCASSALAGGSETQYFGPGTRLLVL.